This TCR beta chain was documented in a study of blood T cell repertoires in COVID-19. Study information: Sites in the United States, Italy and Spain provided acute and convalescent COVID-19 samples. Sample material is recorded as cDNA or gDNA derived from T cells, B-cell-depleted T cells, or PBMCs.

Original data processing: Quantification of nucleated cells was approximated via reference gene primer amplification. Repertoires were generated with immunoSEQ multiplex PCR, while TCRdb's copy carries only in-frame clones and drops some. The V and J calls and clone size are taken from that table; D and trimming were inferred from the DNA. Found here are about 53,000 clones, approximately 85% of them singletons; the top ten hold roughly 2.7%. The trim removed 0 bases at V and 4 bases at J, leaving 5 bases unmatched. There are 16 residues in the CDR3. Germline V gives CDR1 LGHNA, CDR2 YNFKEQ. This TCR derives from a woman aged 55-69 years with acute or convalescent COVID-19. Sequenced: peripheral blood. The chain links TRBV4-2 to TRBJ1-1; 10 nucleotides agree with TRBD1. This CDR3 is CASSQDRQGASTEAFF. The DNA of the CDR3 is TGTGCCAGCAGCCAAGACCGACAGGGGGCGAGCACTGAAGCTTTCTTT.